These T cell receptor beta chains were read from a single sample in a study of CD8 T cells in ankylosing spondylitis. Using its own MiXCR run on the 5' RACE reads, TCRdb lists one record per CDR3 protein. The top ten hold under 7% of the sample, which has hundreds of thousands of distinct CDR3 sequences, roughly 24% seen once. The sequencing sample was made of blood, either unsorted or a sorted T cell fraction (not recorded which). The origin of the receptors is a male donor with ankylosing spondylitis or in good health (not recorded which). Each CDR3 is given with its conserved first and last residue. The order of the fields is V gene, J gene, D gene, clone size, CDR3 protein, CDR3 DNA. A D gene is named only where the DNA matches it firmly. Size tells how often a clone was seen (once, few, many) or the class of an expanded clone, and some rows leave it out.

TRBV11-2	TRBJ1-1	-	many	CASSLDTVVNTEAFF	TGTGCCAGCAGCTTAGACACCGTTGTCAACACTGAAGCTTTCTTT
TRBV20-1	TRBJ2-1	TRBD2	many	CSAPSGRGANEQFF	TGCAGTGCACCGTCGGGGAGGGGTGCCAATGAGCAGTTCTTC
TRBV20-1	TRBJ2-5	TRBD2	-	CSASLAGVRTLYF	TGCAGTGCTAGTTTAGCGGGAGTGAGAACCCTGTACTTC
TRBV9	TRBJ2-3	-	-	CASSVASKSDTQYF	TGTGCCAGCAGCGTAGCATCCAAATCAGATACGCAGTATTTT
TRBV20-1	TRBJ2-7	TRBD2	once	CSLNPSGRNEQYF	TGCAGTTTAAACCCTAGCGGGAGGAACGAGCAGTACTTC
TRBV7-3	TRBJ2-1	TRBD2	few	CASTETSGSPEQFF	TGTGCCAGCACCGAGACTAGCGGGAGCCCTGAGCAGTTCTTC
TRBV4-3	TRBJ2-5	-	many	CASSQVREETQYF	TGCGCCAGCAGCCAAGTTCGGGAAGAGACCCAGTACTTC
TRBV20-1	TRBJ2-1	TRBD2	many	CSAQDPTSVNEQFF	TGCAGTGCCCAGGACCCGACTAGCGTCAATGAGCAGTTCTTC
TRBV6-4	TRBJ1-6	TRBD1	-	CASRDRGDYNSPLHF	TGTGCCAGCAGGGACAGGGGTGACTATAATTCACCCCTCCACTTT
TRBV20-1	TRBJ2-7	TRBD2	few	CSAKTSGRARNEQYF	TGCAGTGCCAAGACTAGCGGGAGGGCCCGCAACGAGCAGTACTTC
TRBV7-3	TRBJ2-3	-	many	CASSSQPDTDTQYF	TGTGCCAGCAGCTCCCAACCAGACACAGATACGCAGTATTTT
TRBV12-3/TRBV12-4	TRBJ2-3	TRBD2	many	CASSLRDGRSDTQYF	TGTGCCAGCAGTTTACGGGACGGGAGGTCAGATACGCAGTATTTT
TRBV12-3/TRBV12-4	TRBJ1-3	-	many	CASSSRADAHF	TGTGCCAGCAGTTCCAGGGCCGATGCACATTTT
TRBV5-5	TRBJ2-6	-	-	CASSALLSSGANVLTF	TGTGCCAGCAGCGCCCTACTAAGCTCTGGGGCCAACGTCCTGACTTTC
TRBV12-3/TRBV12-4	TRBJ2-7	TRBD1	-	CASSNPGTGGWYEQYF	TGTGCCAGCAGTAACCCCGGGACAGGGGGCTGGTACGAGCAGTACTTC
TRBV12-3/TRBV12-4	TRBJ2-7	TRBD2	-	CASSLAGVHYEQYF	TGTGCCAGCAGTTTGGCGGGAGTCCACTACGAGCAGTACTTC
TRBV25-1	TRBJ1-2	TRBD1	-	CASSDRGNYGYTF	TGTGCCAGTTCGGACAGGGGGAACTATGGCTACACCTTC
TRBV12-3/TRBV12-4	TRBJ2-1	-	many	CASSLARRTYNEQFF	TGTGCCAGCAGTTTAGCGCGTCGGACATACAATGAGCAGTTCTTC
TRBV20-1	TRBJ1-4	-	many	CSARFEGKGKLFF	TGCAGTGCTAGATTCGAAGGGAAGGGAAAACTGTTTTTT
TRBV6-5	TRBJ2-7	TRBD2	-	CASSYSSLAGGEQYF	TGTGCCAGCAGTTACTCGAGCCTAGCGGGAGGCGAGCAGTACTTC
TRBV4-2	TRBJ1-5	-	many	CASSQVSQSSNQPQHF	TGTGCCAGCAGCCAAGTGTCCCAGTCGAGCAATCAGCCCCAGCATTTT
TRBV6-5	TRBJ1-1	-	many	CASSLQGRDTEAFF	TGTGCCAGCAGCTTACAGGGAAGGGACACTGAAGCTTTCTTT
TRBV6-1	TRBJ2-2	TRBD1	few	CASSRTGDNTGELFF	TGTGCCAGCAGCAGGACAGGGGACAACACCGGGGAGCTGTTTTTT
TRBV5-8	TRBJ2-7	-	many	CASSLWVRNSAYEQYF	TGTGCCAGCAGCTTGTGGGTCAGAAACTCGGCCTACGAGCAGTACTTC
TRBV4-2	TRBJ2-1	-	many	CASSQEQGDEQFF	TGTGCCAGCAGCCAAGAACAAGGGGATGAGCAGTTCTTC
TRBV5-1	TRBJ2-5	-	many	CASTQDRQETQYF	TGCGCCAGCACCCAGGACAGACAAGAGACCCAGTACTTC
TRBV20-1	TRBJ2-4	-	many	CSAPDRAKNIQYF	TGCAGTGCTCCCGACAGGGCCAAAAACATTCAGTACTTC
TRBV4-1	TRBJ2-1	TRBD2	-	CASSQLAGSFNEQFF	TGCGCCAGCAGCCAACTAGCGGGATCCTTCAATGAGCAGTTCTTC
TRBV20-1	TRBJ2-1	-	-	CSARDQAGHNEQFF	TGCAGTGCTAGAGACCAAGCGGGCCACAATGAGCAGTTCTTC
TRBV29-1	TRBJ2-5	-	few	CSVDTSETQYF	TGCAGCGTTGACACCTCAGAGACCCAGTACTTC
TRBV20-1	TRBJ1-5	-	-	CSARGDGPNQPQHF	TGCAGTGCTAGAGGCGACGGCCCCAATCAGCCCCAGCATTTT
TRBV20-1	TRBJ2-1	-	-	CSARGDFYNEQFF	TGCAGTGCAAGGGGGGACTTTTACAATGAGCAGTTCTTC
TRBV20-1	TRBJ2-4	-	-	CSARLREVNIQYF	TGCAGTGCTAGACTCAGGGAAGTGAACATTCAGTACTTC
TRBV20-1	TRBJ2-7	-	-	CSADGGGHYEQYF	TGCAGTGCTGACGGGGGAGGACACTACGAGCAGTACTTC
TRBV29-1	TRBJ1-5	-	-	CSVAENQNQPQHF	TGCAGCGTTGCAGAGAATCAGAATCAGCCCCAGCATTTT
TRBV4-2	TRBJ2-2	-	-	CASSQEGFSRAGELFF	TGTGCCAGCAGCCAAGAGGGATTTAGTCGGGCCGGGGAGCTGTTTTTT
TRBV20-1	TRBJ2-3	-	many	CSARAGFSTDTQYF	TGCAGTGCAAGAGCGGGTTTTAGCACAGATACGCAGTATTTT
TRBV12-3/TRBV12-4	TRBJ2-3	-	many	CASSFSSRNTQYF	TGTGCCAGCAGTTTCTCTTCGCGGAATACGCAGTATTTT
TRBV20-1	TRBJ1-5	-	-	CSATGGRSNQPQHF	TGCAGTGCTACCGGGGGGCGTTCCAATCAGCCCCAGCATTTT
TRBV25-1	TRBJ2-1	-	many	CASSEEGKAYNEQFF	TGTGCCAGCAGTGAAGAGGGGAAGGCCTACAATGAGCAGTTCTTC
TRBV15	TRBJ1-1	-	many	CATSRQGMNTEAFF	TGTGCCACCAGCAGACAGGGGATGAACACTGAAGCTTTCTTT
TRBV10-3	TRBJ2-3	-	many	CAISESMGGSGYTQYF	TGTGCCATCAGTGAGTCGATGGGTGGCTCGGGCTATACGCAGTATTTT
TRBV10-3	TRBJ1-5	-	many	CAISGQFNQPQHF	TGTGCCATCAGTGGACAGTTTAATCAGCCCCAGCATTTT
TRBV20-1	TRBJ2-1	-	many	CSARDQVNEQFF	TGCAGTGCTAGAGACCAGGTCAATGAGCAGTTCTTC
TRBV5-6	TRBJ2-7	TRBD1	-	CASSLGQGIRYEQYF	TGTGCCAGCAGCCTCGGACAGGGGATTAGGTACGAGCAGTACTTC